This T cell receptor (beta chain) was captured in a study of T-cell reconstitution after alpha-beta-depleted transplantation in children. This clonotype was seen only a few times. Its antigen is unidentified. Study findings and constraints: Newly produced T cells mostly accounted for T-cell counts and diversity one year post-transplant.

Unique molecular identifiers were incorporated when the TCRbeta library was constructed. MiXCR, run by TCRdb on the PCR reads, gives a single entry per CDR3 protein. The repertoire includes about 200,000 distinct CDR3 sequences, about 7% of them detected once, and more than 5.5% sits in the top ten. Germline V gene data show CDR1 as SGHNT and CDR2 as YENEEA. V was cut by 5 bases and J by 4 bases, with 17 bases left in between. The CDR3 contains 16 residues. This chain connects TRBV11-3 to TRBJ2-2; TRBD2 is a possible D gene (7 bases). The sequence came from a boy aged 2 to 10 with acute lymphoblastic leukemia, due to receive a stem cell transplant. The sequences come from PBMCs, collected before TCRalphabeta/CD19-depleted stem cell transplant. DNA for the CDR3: TGTGCCAGCAGCCTCTGGCGGGGGCTGGGCACCGGGGAGCTGTTTTTT. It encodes CASSLWRGLGTGELFF.